The 21 T cell receptor beta chains in this list originate from one sample, sequenced in a study of blood T cell repertoires in COVID-19. The data were produced by immunoSEQ multiplex PCR, yet TCRdb's version contains in-frame clones alone and is incomplete. The sample contains about 220,000 clones, 65% to 85% of which appear only once. Sequencing was done on a sample of peripheral blood. All receptors derive from a woman between 25 and 40 years old who had recovered from COVID-19.

This chain uses TRBV6-5 with TRBJ1-1, with D uncertain. The length of the CDR3 is 13 residues. Trimming cost V 6 bases and J 3 bases, with 11 bases left between them. Germline V gives CDR1 MNHEY, CDR2 SVGAGI. In DNA, the CDR3 is TGTGCCAGCAGCCCCGCGGGCGACACTGAAGCTTTCTTT. This translates into CASSPAGDTEAFF.

This rearrangement joins TRBV4-1 to TRBJ2-5, with TRBD1 identical over 8 bases. The germline V gene has CDR1 MGHRA and CDR2 YSYEKL. This CDR3 has 14 amino acids. With 1 base clipped from V and 6 bases from J, the junction kept 4 bases outside the gene matches. The CDR3 sequence: CASSQGQGQKTQYF. DNA for the CDR3: TGCGCCAGCAGCCAAGGACAGGGGCAAAAGACCCAGTACTTC.

The chain uses TRBV4-2 and TRBJ1-3, with D tentatively TRBD1 (5 bases). V shed 6 bases and J shed 0 bases, with 18 bases lying between them. Germline V CDR1 and CDR2: LGHNA, YNFKEQ. The CDR3 is 17 amino acids. CDR3 nucleotide sequence: TGTGCCAGCAGTCACTCAGGGTCGTGGAGCTCTGGAAACACCATATATTTT. Translation: CASSHSGSWSSGNTIYF.

This chain links TRBV7-2 with TRBJ1-2, with D perhaps matching TRBD1 (6 bases). The CDR3 consists of 16 residues. From germline, CDR1 is SGHTA and CDR2 FQGNSA. Between the trimmed V and J ends, which lost 3 bases and 2 bases, there was a span of 16 bases. In DNA, the CDR3 is TGTGCCAGCAGCTTGAGACAGGCAACTCGGAACTATGGCTACACCTTC. This sequence encodes CASSLRQATRNYGYTF.

This clone was found once. The J gene is TRBJ1-6, the V gene TRBV9, with TRBD1 matching 7 bases. The CDR3 consists of 14 residues. Looked up from germline, CDR1 is SGDLS and CDR2 is YYNGEE. The trim removed 2 bases at V and 9 bases at J, leaving 5 bases unmatched. DNA of the CDR3: TGTGCCAGCAGCGTTCAGGGGGATAGTTCACCCCTCCACTTT. It translates to CASSVQGDSSPLHF. Based on the CDR3 plus reference TRBV9 and TRBJ1-6, the full variable domain is DSGVTQTPKHLITATGQRVTLRCSPRSGDLSVYWYQQSLDQGLQFLIQYYNGEERAKGNILERFSAQQFPDLHSELNLSSLELGDSALYFCASSVQGDSSPLHFGNGTRLTVT.

This clone was recorded once. The chain uses TRBV6-1 and TRBJ1-2, with TRBD1 as a possible D gene (5 bases). Germline CDR1 MNHNS, CDR2 SASEGT. Trimming took off 3 bases at V and 4 bases at J, with 18 bases between the two ends. CDR3 length: 16 residues. CDR3 coding DNA: TGTGCCAGCAGTGACCTAATAGGGGATTACTCCTATGGCTACACCTTC. This encodes CASSDLIGDYSYGYTF.

This chain joins TRBV10-3 and TRBJ1-1, with 8 bases that match TRBD1. Germline V gene data show CDR1 as ENHRY and CDR2 as SYGVKD. J gave up 0 bases and V 3 bases, and 9 bases lay outside the gene matches. The CDR3 covers 17 residues. The CDR3 nucleotides are TGTGCCATCAGTGACCCACCAGGGGGCGGAATGAACACTGAAGCTTTCTTT. Its translation is CAISDPPGGGMNTEAFF.

This clone has only one observation. The chain carries TRBV10-3 and TRBJ2-7; 11 bases fit TRBD2. This CDR3 contains 14 residues. With 6 bases clipped from V and 3 bases from J, the junction kept 4 bases outside the gene matches. From germline, CDR1 is ENHRY and CDR2 SYGVKD. The CDR3 region has the DNA TGTGCCATCAGCCCGCTAGCGGGAGGCTACGAGCAGTACTTC. The encoded protein is CAISPLAGGYEQYF.

The chain combines TRBV9 with TRBJ1-2; the D gene is possibly TRBD1 (5 bases). The CDR3 is 15 amino acids. V lost 2 bases, J lost 7 bases, and 18 bases lay in between. Germline CDR1 SGDLS, CDR2 YYNGEE. CDR3 nucleotides: TGTGCCAGCAGCGTGGGGGAGGGCAGGGAAGGTGGCTACACCTTC. Protein product: CASSVGEGREGGYTF.

V and J are TRBV11-2 and TRBJ2-7; the D gene is possibly TRBD2 (5 bases). Per the germline V gene, CDR1 is SGHAT and CDR2 is FQNNGV. This CDR3 spans 14 amino acids. Deletions cut 5 bases from V and 1 base from J, with 12 bases between. CDR3 protein: CASSPARGSYEQYF. In DNA, the CDR3 is TGTGCCAGCAGCCCCGCCCGAGGGTCCTACGAGCAGTACTTC. The full variable domain, its missing parts supplied by reference TRBV11-2 and TRBJ2-7, is EAGVAQSPRYKIIEKRQSVAFWCNPISGHATLYWYQQILGQGPKLLIQFQNNGVVDDSQLPKDRFSAERLKGVDSTLKIQPAKLEDSAVYLCASSPARGSYEQYFGPGTRLTVT.

The genes are TRBV6-5 and TRBJ2-7; 11 nucleotides align to TRBD1. This CDR3 is built from 15 residues. The germline V gene encodes CDR1 MNHEY and CDR2 SVGAGI. The trim removed 5 bases at V and 0 bases at J, leaving 3 bases unmatched. This CDR3 reads CASSRDRGISYEQYF. The CDR3 region has the DNA TGTGCCAGCAGTAGGGACAGGGGGATCTCCTACGAGCAGTACTTC.

The V call is TRBV4-1, the J call TRBJ2-3, with D tentatively TRBD2 (6 bases). Trimming stripped 3 bases from V and 2 bases from J, with 12 bases between. The CDR3 spans 15 residues. Looked up from germline, CDR1 is MGHRA and CDR2 is YSYEKL. The CDR3 loop is CASSQIAVLTDTQYF. The CDR3 DNA sequence: TGCGCCAGCAGCCAGATAGCGGTACTCACAGATACGCAGTATTTT.

The chain couples TRBV7-9 to TRBJ1-1, with D tentatively TRBD1 (5 bases). The CDR3 is 15 amino acids. Trimming pared 2 bases from V and 5 bases from J, leaving 15 bases between. Germline loops: CDR1 SEHNR, CDR2 FQNEAQ (reference sequence). The CDR3: CASSLPGGSRTEAFF. The CDR3 DNA follows: TGTGCCAGCAGCTTACCCGGGGGATCGCGGACTGAAGCTTTCTTT.

This clone appeared once. The gene calls are TRBV16 and TRBJ2-1; D call uncertain. The CDR3 spans 12 residues. V lost 2 bases and J 12 bases, leaving 11 bases between the germline ends. Per the germline V gene, CDR1 is KGHSY and CDR2 is FQNENV. DNA for the CDR3: TGTGCCAGCAGCCAAAGTAAAATCGGGCAGTTCTTC. The encoded protein is CASSQSKIGQFF.

V gene TRBV19 combines with J gene TRBJ2-1; TRBD2 agrees at 8 bases. V was pared by 3 bases and J by 7 bases, with 8 bases of the junction left unmatched. CDR3 length equals 15 residues. Germline-derived CDR1 and CDR2 are LNHDA and SQIVND (reference sequence). CDR3 bases: TGTGCCAGTAGTATCGAACTAGCGGCACTGAATGAGCAGTTCTTC. Protein product: CASSIELAALNEQFF. Full variable domain (remainder filled in from reference TRBV19 and TRBJ2-1): DGGITQSPKYLFRKEGQNVTLSCEQNLNHDAMYWYRQDPGQGLRLIYYSQIVNDFQKGDIAEGYSVSREKKESFPLTVTSAQKNPTAFYLCASSIELAALNEQFFGPGTRLTVL.

The rearrangement joins TRBV30 to TRBJ1-1; tentative D call: TRBD1 (6 bases). The CDR3 is 13 residues long. V was shortened by 6 bases and J by 3 bases, with 14 bases between the two germline ends. The germline V gene encodes CDR1 GTSNPN and CDR2 SVGIG (reference sequence). CDR3 amino acids: CACHDAGDTEAFF. The CDR3, as DNA: TGTGCCTGCCACGACGCAGGGGACACTGAAGCTTTCTTT.

The chain links TRBV5-1 to TRBJ2-7, with D unresolved. Looked up from germline, CDR1 is SGHRS and CDR2 is YFSETQ. V dropped 4 bases and J dropped 5 bases, with 13 bases sitting between them. This CDR3 is 13 amino acids long. This chain's CDR3 is CASSDLLGDEQYF. Written as DNA, the CDR3 is TGCGCCAGCAGCGATCTCCTAGGCGACGAGCAGTACTTC.

The chain combines TRBV28 with TRBJ1-2, with D tentatively TRBD1 (5 bases). The ends were cut back, 6 bases at V and 4 bases at J, with 12 bases in the middle. Germline V CDR1 and CDR2: MDHEN, SYDVKM. The CDR3 has 13 residues. The CDR3 DNA reads TGTGCCAGCAGCAGACAGTATGGCTATGGCTACACCTTC. This codes for CASSRQYGYGYTF.

This clone was observed a few times. The genes are TRBV12-3 or TRBV12-4 and TRBJ2-5, with TRBD2 identical over 8 bases. The ends lost 6 bases at V and 4 bases at J; junction bases unmatched: 4. The CDR3 has 13 amino acids. DNA of the CDR3: TGTGCCAGCAGGACTCTAGCGGGAGAGACCCAGTACTTC. Translation gives CASRTLAGETQYF.

The chain combines TRBV6-6 with TRBJ2-5; 10 nucleotides align to TRBD2. This CDR3 has 15 residues. CDR1 and CDR2 (germline): MNHNY, SVGAGI (reference sequence). V shed 4 bases, J shed 5 bases, and the junction held 7 bases outside the gene matches. The CDR3 loop is CASSLGTSVGETQYF. As DNA, the CDR3 is TGTGCCAGCAGTTTAGGGACTAGCGTAGGGGAGACCCAGTACTTC.

The rearrangement joins TRBV27 to TRBJ2-7, with TRBD2 as a possible D gene (6 bases). The length of the CDR3 is 14 residues. Trimming pared 8 bases from V and 1 base from J, leaving 15 bases between. In germline, CDR1 is MNHEY, CDR2 SMNVEV (reference sequence). CDR3 coding DNA: TGTGCCAGCGGCCACGGCGGGACTTCCTACGAGCAGTACTTC. Translation gives CASGHGGTSYEQYF.